The clone carrying this TCR beta chain was detected only a few times. Its specificity is not known. The data originate from a study of T cells in Graves' hyperthyroidism and ophthalmopathy. From germline, CDR1 is SGHDN and CDR2 FVKESK. J was trimmed by 8 bases and V by 1 base; bases with no gene match: 4. The CDR3 is made up of 13 amino acids. Amplified TCR beta CDR3 regions derived from RNA transcripts. TCR CDR3 regions were first amplified by RT-PCR with HTBI primers. Each CDR3 protein gets one entry after TCRdb re-called the multiplex PCR reads with MiXCR. This repertoire shows about 380,000 distinct CDR3 sequences, approximately 18% found once; its top ten account for 40%. Study-level results: Ophthalmopathy, which appeared later, was predicted by the model a median around 6 months before onset.

This rearrangement joins TRBV14 to TRBJ2-5; TRBD2 matches at 7 bases. The TCR sequence derives from a man aged 18 to 35 with Graves' ophthalmopathy. The specimen was blood. Written as DNA, the CDR3 is TGTGCCAGCAGCCAAGTGTTGGGACTAACCCAGTACTTC. Protein: CASSQVLGLTQYF.